This TCR beta chain was identified in a study of CD8 T cells in Susac syndrome. Reverse transcription of roughly 0.5 to 1 ug RNA was carried out with random hexamers. TCRdb passed the immunoSEQ multiplex PCR reads through MiXCR, listing each CDR3 protein once. The table records roughly 150,000 distinct CDR3 sequences, 94% of them present only once. Trimming cost V 1 base and J 4 bases, with 7 bases left between them. Germline V gives CDR1 SGHTA, CDR2 FQGNSA. The CDR3 has 13 residues. Source material: CD8+ T cells from PBMCs. V and J are TRBV7-2 and TRBJ2-5; D call uncertain. The sequence was collected from a human donor with multiple sclerosis. The DNA for the CDR3 is TGTGCCAGCAGCTTAGATCCGGTAGAGACCCAGTACTTC. Translation gives CASSLDPVETQYF.